The 16 T cell receptor beta chains below come from one sample, sequenced in a study of beta chain features in type 1 diabetes. Reverse transcribing all isolated RNA meant expressed TCRB transcripts were sequenced. Method: immunoSEQ multiplex PCR; TCRdb's copy keeps in-frame clones and lacks some. In the table there are 200,000 to 250,000 clones, around 14% of which are singletons. These receptors lack a known antigen. Overall study findings and caveats: Researchers report that Type 1 diabetes patients had moderately but significantly shorter TCRB CDR3s across all four CD4+ subsets.

Sample: naive CD4+ T cells from blood. These receptors all come from a man aged 25-45 years with type 1 diabetes.

This chain joins TRBV7-2 and TRBJ2-2, with a weak D call TRBD2 (7 bases). Germline CDR1 is SGHTA and CDR2 is FQGNSA. Trimming shortened V by 7 bases and J by 3 bases, and 12 bases separated the two germline ends. This CDR3 is built from 14 residues. Written as DNA, the CDR3 is TGTGCCAGCAAAAGGGGGGGCGACACCGGGGAGCTGTTTTTT. Protein: CASKRGGDTGELFF.

This clone was counted a few times. The V gene is TRBV6-5, the J gene TRBJ1-3; D may be TRBD1 (5 bases). V gave up 7 bases and J gave up 4 bases, with 17 bases separating them. CDR3 size: 15 residues. Germline V gene lookup returns CDR1 MNHEY and CDR2 SVGAGI. CDR3 DNA: TGTGCCAGCACCTCCGGGCAGGGAACAGGAAACACCATATATTTT. This encodes CASTSGQGTGNTIYF.

The gene calls are TRBV30 and TRBJ1-1; a weak D match, TRBD1 (6 bases). The V and J ends lost 4 bases and 3 bases respectively, with 18 bases between them. There are 15 residues in the CDR3. Per germline, CDR1 GTSNPN and CDR2 SVGIG (reference sequence). CDR3 region: CAWMGAGATDTEAFF. The CDR3 bases are TGTGCCTGGATGGGGGCAGGGGCCACGGACACTGAAGCTTTCTTT.

The table lists this clone with a few counts. The chain has TRBV4-2 and TRBJ1-5; 9 bases match TRBD1. The CDR3 runs to 17 residues. Germline assignment: CDR1 LGHNA and CDR2 YNFKEQ. The V segment lost 0 bases and the J segment 3 bases; nucleotides outside the gene matches: 6. This chain's CDR3 is CASSQDLGQGNNQPQHF. CDR3 sequence (DNA): TGTGCCAGCAGCCAAGATTTAGGACAGGGGAACAATCAGCCCCAGCATTTT.

This sequence joins TRBV28 and TRBJ1-2; D uncertain. From germline, CDR1 is MDHEN and CDR2 SYDVKM. Trimming removed 6 bases at V and 4 bases at J, with 15 bases between. The length of the CDR3 is 14 residues. CDR3: CASSRRGGGYGYTF. The CDR3 DNA follows: TGTGCCAGCAGCCGCCGAGGAGGAGGCTATGGCTACACCTTC.

Only a few counts were recorded for this clone. This chain connects TRBV5-1 to TRBJ2-3; maybe TRBD1 (5 bases). The CDR3 is 15 residues long. Germline values: CDR1 SGHRS, CDR2 YFSETQ. Trimming removed 4 bases from V and 0 bases from J, with 12 bases in between. The CDR3: CASSRAQASTDTQYF. CDR3 DNA sequence: TGCGCCAGCAGCCGAGCACAGGCTAGCACAGATACGCAGTATTTT.

This clone was found a few times. The chain joins TRBV14 to TRBJ2-5; TRBD2 is a possible D gene (6 bases). Trimming stripped 4 bases from V and 9 bases from J, with 18 bases between. The CDR3 length is 14 residues. Germline CDR1 and CDR2: SGHDN and FVKESK. CDR3 sequence reads: CASSLGTASGAQYF. The CDR3 DNA follows: TGTGCCAGCAGCCTCGGGACGGCCTCGGGGGCCCAGTACTTC.

V is TRBV2 and J is TRBJ1-2; no firm D call. There are 12 residues in the CDR3. Germline CDR1 is SNHLY and CDR2 is FYNNEI. Trimming cost V 4 bases and J 4 bases, with 7 bases left between them. The chain's CDR3 is CASSGDIYGYTF. In DNA, the CDR3 is TGTGCCAGCAGTGGCGATATCTATGGCTACACCTTC.

This clone was counted a few times. This sequence joins TRBV6-5 and TRBJ1-5; TRBD1 might be the D (6 bases). Germline-derived CDR1 and CDR2 are MNHEY and SVGAGI. Trimming cost V 6 bases and J 4 bases, with 13 bases left between them. The CDR3 is 14 amino acids. In DNA, the CDR3 is TGTGCCAGCAGGTCTCAGGGGTTAAATCAGCCCCAGCATTTT. It encodes CASRSQGLNQPQHF.

The gene calls are TRBV30 and TRBJ1-5; 8 positions match TRBD1. The germline V gene encodes CDR1 GTSNPN and CDR2 SVGIG (reference sequence). This CDR3 is 13 amino acids long. Trimming took 0 bases from V and 7 from J; bases not matched to a gene: 2. CDR3 sequence reads: CAWSVDRGQPQHF. CDR3 DNA: TGTGCCTGGAGTGTAGACAGGGGACAGCCCCAGCATTTT.

This clone was picked up a small number of times. The chain couples TRBV9 to TRBJ2-7; 8 positions agree with TRBD2. This CDR3 has 14 residues. V shed 4 bases and J 2 bases; nucleotides not matched to a gene: 5. Germline lookup yields CDR1 SGDLS and CDR2 YYNGEE. CDR3 sequence: CASSLGGEPYEQYF. CDR3 in DNA: TGTGCCAGCAGCCTCGGGGGGGAACCCTACGAGCAGTACTTC.

This chain connects TRBV25-1 to TRBJ1-2, with TRBD1 matching over 9 bases. Per the germline V gene, CDR1 is MGHDK and CDR2 is SYGVNS. CDR3 size: 14 residues. With 1 base clipped from V and 7 bases from J, the junction kept 4 bases outside the gene matches. CDR3 DNA sequence: TGTGCCAGCAGTGAATTGGGACAGGGAAGTGGCTACACCTTC. Translating gives CASSELGQGSGYTF.

This clone has a count of ten or more. The chain carries TRBV14 and TRBJ2-1, with no clear D. Trimming left V 4 bases short and J 15 bases short, with 13 bases between. Germline loops: CDR1 SGHDN, CDR2 FVKESK. The CDR3 spans 11 residues. CDR3 protein: CASSPGSALFF. Here the CDR3 DNA reads TGTGCCAGCAGCCCGGGTTCCGCCCTGTTCTTC.

This clone turned up a few times. The chain recombines TRBV11-2 with TRBJ2-1; 11 positions agree with TRBD2. CDR3 length: 16 amino acids. V lost 4 bases and J lost 6; bases outside the gene matches: 8. Germline-derived CDR1 and CDR2 are SGHAT and FQNNGV. CDR3 residues: CASSSLAGGPRNEQFF. In DNA form, the CDR3 reads TGTGCCAGCAGCTCCTTAGCGGGGGGGCCGCGCAATGAGCAGTTCTTC.

The chain is built from TRBV5-8 and TRBJ1-2; a possible D gene is TRBD1 (6 bases). The CDR3 runs 13 residues. V was clipped by 2 bases and J by 8 bases, with 13 bases between them. CDR1 is SGHTS and CDR2 is YDEGEE in the germline V gene. The CDR3: CASSFTGITGYTF. The CDR3 coding sequence is TGTGCCAGCAGCTTTACAGGGATAACGGGCTACACCTTC.

Only a few counts were recorded for this clone. This chain joins TRBV2 and TRBJ1-1; D is undetermined. Germline loops: CDR1 SNHLY, CDR2 FYNNEI. V was shortened by 4 bases and J by 1 base, with 7 bases between the two germline ends. The CDR3 totals 13 residues. The CDR3 protein is CASSVRQNTEAFF. CDR3 coding DNA: TGTGCCAGCAGTGTCCGACAGAACACTGAAGCTTTCTTT. The variable domain in full, completed from reference TRBV2 and TRBJ1-1, reads EPEVTQTPSHQVTQMGQEVILRCVPISNHLYFYWYRQILGQKVEFLVSFYNNEISEKSEIFDDQFSVERPDGSNFTLKIRSTKLEDSAMYFCASSVRQNTEAFFGQGTRLTVV.